This T cell receptor (beta chain) was captured by sequencing in a study of blood T cell repertoires in COVID-19. The overall study: COVID-19 samples collected from the United States, Italy and Spain covered acute and convalescent phases. PBMCs, B-cell-depleted T cells, or T cells were the source of the cDNA or gDNA that made up the material.

This clone showed up just a few times. This CDR3 region has 15 residues. Germline V lookup: CDR1 MNHEY, CDR2 SVGAGI. Trimming took off 0 bases at V and 6 bases at J, with 14 bases between the two ends. How the authors handled the data: How many nucleated cells were present was estimated from reference gene primer amplification. The method was immunoSEQ multiplex PCR; TCRdb's version includes in-frame clones alone and lacks a portion of them. V and J calls and clone size are as listed in that table; D and trimming were resolved from the DNA. The profile shows over 200,000 clones, about 88% of them singletons.

The chain employs TRBV6-5 and TRBJ1-2; a possible D gene is TRBD1 (6 bases). Sequences were obtained from peripheral blood. This clonotype originated in a woman in her sixties or seventies with acute or convalescent COVID-19. The CDR3 reads CASSYSYQGRDGYTF. The CDR3, as DNA: TGTGCCAGCAGTTACTCGTATCAGGGGCGGGATGGCTACACCTTC.